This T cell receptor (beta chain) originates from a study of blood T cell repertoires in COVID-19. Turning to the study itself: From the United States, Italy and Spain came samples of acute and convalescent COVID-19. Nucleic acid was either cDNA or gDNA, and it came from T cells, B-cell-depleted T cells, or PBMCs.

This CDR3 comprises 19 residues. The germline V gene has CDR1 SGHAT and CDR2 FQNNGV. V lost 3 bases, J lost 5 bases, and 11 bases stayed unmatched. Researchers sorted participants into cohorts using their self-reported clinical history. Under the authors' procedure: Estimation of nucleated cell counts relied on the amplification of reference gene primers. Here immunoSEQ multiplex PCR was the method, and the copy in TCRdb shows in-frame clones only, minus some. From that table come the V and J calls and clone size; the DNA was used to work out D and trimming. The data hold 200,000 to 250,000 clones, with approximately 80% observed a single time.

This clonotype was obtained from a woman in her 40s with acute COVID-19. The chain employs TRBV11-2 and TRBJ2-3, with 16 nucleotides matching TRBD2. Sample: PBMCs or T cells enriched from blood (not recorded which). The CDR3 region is CASSFLPGTSGRAKDTQYF. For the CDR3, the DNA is TGTGCCAGCAGCTTTTTACCCGGGACTAGCGGGAGGGCCAAAGATACGCAGTATTTT.